The clone carrying this T cell receptor beta chain was found many times. Thyroid surgery had not been preceded by any treatment in any patient. The data were obtained in a study of metastatic and nonmetastatic thyroid tumors. Per germline, CDR1 LNHDA and CDR2 SQIVND (reference sequence). Trimming left V 3 bases short and J 1 base short, with 4 bases between. The CDR3 has 14 amino acids. Using MiXCR, TCRdb reanalyzed the PCR reads. The sample includes 30,000 to 40,000 clones, approximately 16% of them seen just once. The sample comprised blood. This chain connects TRBV19 to TRBJ2-6; D gene uncertain. The TCR comes from a male donor with papillary thyroid cancer or a benign thyroid nodule (not recorded which). Some clones in this sample may be carry-over from other donors' samples. CDR3 sequence reads: CASSIGSGANVLTF. As DNA, the CDR3 is TGTGCCAGTAGTATCGGGTCTGGGGCCAACGTCCTGACTTTC.